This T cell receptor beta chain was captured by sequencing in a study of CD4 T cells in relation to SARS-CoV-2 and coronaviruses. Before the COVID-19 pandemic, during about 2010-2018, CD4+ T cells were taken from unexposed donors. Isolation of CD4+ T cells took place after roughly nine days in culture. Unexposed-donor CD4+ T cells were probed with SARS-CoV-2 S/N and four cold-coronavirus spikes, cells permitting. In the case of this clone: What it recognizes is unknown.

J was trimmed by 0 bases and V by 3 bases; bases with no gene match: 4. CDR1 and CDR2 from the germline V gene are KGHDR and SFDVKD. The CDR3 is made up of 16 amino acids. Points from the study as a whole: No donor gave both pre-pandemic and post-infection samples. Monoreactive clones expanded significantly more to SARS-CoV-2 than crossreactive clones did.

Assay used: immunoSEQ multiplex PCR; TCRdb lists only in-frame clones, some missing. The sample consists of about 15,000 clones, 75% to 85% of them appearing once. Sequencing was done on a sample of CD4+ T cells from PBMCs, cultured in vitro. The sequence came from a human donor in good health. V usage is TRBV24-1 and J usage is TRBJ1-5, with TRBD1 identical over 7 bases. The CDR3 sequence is CATSDTTGVSNQPQHF. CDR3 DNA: TGTGCCACCAGTGATACCACAGGGGTTAGCAATCAGCCCCAGCATTTT.